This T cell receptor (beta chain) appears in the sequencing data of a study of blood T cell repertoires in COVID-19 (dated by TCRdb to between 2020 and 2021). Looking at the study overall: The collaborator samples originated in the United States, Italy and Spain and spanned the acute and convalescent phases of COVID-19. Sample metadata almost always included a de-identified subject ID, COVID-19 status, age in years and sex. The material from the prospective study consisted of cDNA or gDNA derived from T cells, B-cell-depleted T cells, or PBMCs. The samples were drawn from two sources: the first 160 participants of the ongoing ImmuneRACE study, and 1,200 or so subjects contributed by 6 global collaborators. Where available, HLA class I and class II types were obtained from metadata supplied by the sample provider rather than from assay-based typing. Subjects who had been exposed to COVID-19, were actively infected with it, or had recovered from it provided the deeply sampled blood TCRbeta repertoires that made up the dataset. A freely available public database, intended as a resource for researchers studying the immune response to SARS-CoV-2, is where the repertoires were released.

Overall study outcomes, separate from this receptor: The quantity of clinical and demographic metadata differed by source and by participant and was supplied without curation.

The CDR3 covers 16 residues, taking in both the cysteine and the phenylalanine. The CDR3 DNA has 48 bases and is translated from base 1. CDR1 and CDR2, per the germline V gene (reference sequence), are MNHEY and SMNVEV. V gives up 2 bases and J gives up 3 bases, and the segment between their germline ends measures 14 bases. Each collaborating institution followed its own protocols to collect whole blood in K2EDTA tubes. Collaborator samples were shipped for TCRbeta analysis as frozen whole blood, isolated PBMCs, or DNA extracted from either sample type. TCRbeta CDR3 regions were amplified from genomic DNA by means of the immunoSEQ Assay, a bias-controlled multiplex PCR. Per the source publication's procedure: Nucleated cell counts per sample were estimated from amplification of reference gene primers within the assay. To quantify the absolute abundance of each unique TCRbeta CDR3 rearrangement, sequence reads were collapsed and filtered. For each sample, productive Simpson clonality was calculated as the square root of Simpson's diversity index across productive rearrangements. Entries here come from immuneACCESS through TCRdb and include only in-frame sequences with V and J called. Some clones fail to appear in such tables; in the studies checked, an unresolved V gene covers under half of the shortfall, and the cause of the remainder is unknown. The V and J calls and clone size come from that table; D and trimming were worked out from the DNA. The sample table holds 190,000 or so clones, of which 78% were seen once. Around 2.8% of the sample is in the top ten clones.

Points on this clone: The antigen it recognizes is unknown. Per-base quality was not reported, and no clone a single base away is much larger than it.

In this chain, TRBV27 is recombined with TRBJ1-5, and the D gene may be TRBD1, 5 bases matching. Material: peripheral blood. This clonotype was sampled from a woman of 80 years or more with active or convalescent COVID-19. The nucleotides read TGTGCCAGCAGTTTAATTGGGGCGCCTTCCAATCAGCCCCAGCATTTT. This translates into CASSLIGAPSNQPQHF.